This TCR beta chain derives from a study of blood T cells in healthy people across ages. General study results and limits: Researchers report that TCR beta diversity correlated strongly with naive T cell percentage. The donors' CMV status was not determined, possibly confounding changes in expanded clonotypes.

Of note for this clonotype: Its specificity is unknown.

Trimming removed 5 bases from V and 3 bases from J, with 11 bases in between. The CDR3 extends over 14 amino acids. Per the germline V gene, CDR1 is MNHEY and CDR2 is SVGEGT. PCR was performed a second time for about 6 to 12 cycles using a sample-barcoded 5' primer and a J-beta primer mix. TCRdb passed the 5' RACE reads through MiXCR, listing each CDR3 protein once. The sample shows 800,000 or so distinct CDR3 sequences, around 68% of them seen only once. The TCR originated in a man aged 25-45 years in good health. The genes are TRBV6-2 or TRBV6-3 and TRBJ1-5, with TRBD1 as a possible D gene (5 bases). Input material: blood. The CDR3 sequence is CASSDRGFNQPQHF. DNA of the CDR3: TGTGCCAGCAGTGACCGGGGCTTCAATCAGCCCCAGCATTTT.